This passage covers 23 T cell receptor beta chains from one sample sequenced in a study of STAT5B mutations in CD4+ large granular lymphocyte leukemia. TCRdb keeps only in-frame clones here, not all; method: immunoSEQ multiplex PCR. The sample lists tens of thousands of clones, around 74% occurring once. The sample taken for sequencing was CD4+ T cells from blood buffy coats. The receptors were sampled from a human donor in good health.

The chain carries TRBV5-5 and TRBJ1-5; D gene unclear. With 2 bases removed from V and 4 bases from J, the gap between germline ends came to 10 bases. This CDR3 spans 14 amino acids. In germline, CDR1 is SGHKS, CDR2 YYEKEE (reference sequence). The CDR3 coding sequence is TGTGCCAGCAGCTTAGGATCAGGTAATCAGCCCCAGCATTTT. This sequence encodes CASSLGSGNQPQHF.

CDR3 sequence: CASSLDRGLGGYTF. For the CDR3, the DNA is TGTGCCAGCAGCTTAGACAGGGGATTGGGTGGCTACACCTTC. J is TRBJ1-2 and V is TRBV5-6; 8 bases are shared with TRBD1. The V and J ends lost 2 bases and 7 bases, in that order; junction bases with no gene match: 7. CDR1 SGHDT and CDR2 YYEEEE come from the germline V gene. The CDR3 loop spans 14 amino acids. Combining the CDR3 with reference TRBV5-6 and TRBJ1-2 gives the whole variable domain DAGVTQSPTHLIKTRGQQVTLRCSPKSGHDTVSWYQQALGQGPQFIFQYYEEEERQRGNFPDRFSGHQFPNYSSELNVNALLLGDSALYLCASSLDRGLGGYTFGSGTRLTVV.

The chain has TRBV5-1 and TRBJ2-3; a possible D gene is TRBD1 (6 bases). The V end lost 3 bases, the J end lost 2 bases, and 16 bases lay between the germline ends. Germline CDR1 reads SGHRS; CDR2 reads YFSETQ. The CDR3 extends over 16 amino acids. CDR3 amino acids: CASSYSVQGLTDTQYF. CDR3 in DNA: TGCGCCAGCAGCTACTCGGTACAGGGCCTCACAGATACGCAGTATTTT.

The chain links TRBV7-8 to TRBJ2-7, with D maybe TRBD2 (6 bases). Germline lookup yields CDR1 SGHVS and CDR2 FQNEAQ. The CDR3 is 14 amino acids. Trimming took 2 bases from V and 3 from J, leaving 11 bases between them. CDR3 nucleotide sequence: TGTGCCAGCAGCTTACGACTAGAGTTCTACGAGCAGTACTTC. Translating gives CASSLRLEFYEQYF.

The chain is built from TRBV6-6 and TRBJ2-7; possibly TRBD2 for D (5 bases). Trimming cost V 6 bases and J 4 bases, with 22 bases left between them. The CDR3 length is 16 residues. Germline values: CDR1 MNHNY, CDR2 SVGAGI (reference sequence). DNA of the CDR3: TGTGCCAGCAGCGATCCCGCCGCGCGGGCTTTATACGAGCAGTACTTC. This encodes CASSDPAARALYEQYF.

This rearrangement joins TRBV11-2 to TRBJ2-7, with 9 bases fitting TRBD2. The CDR3 runs to 14 residues. After removal of 3 bases from V and 7 bases from J, the junction contained 7 bases not matched to a gene. CDR1 and CDR2 from the germline V gene are SGHAT and FQNNGV. The CDR3 sequence is CASSFIAGAWEQYF. The DNA for the CDR3 is TGTGCCAGCAGCTTCATAGCGGGAGCTTGGGAGCAGTACTTC.

The chain uses TRBV18 and TRBJ1-1, with D possibly matching TRBD1 (5 bases). CDR1 and CDR2 (germline): KGHSH, LQKENI. V was pared by 8 bases and J by 2 bases, with 9 bases between. This CDR3 region has 12 residues. CDR3 amino acids: CASTQENTEAFF. In nucleotides, the CDR3 is TGTGCCAGCACACAGGAAAACACTGAAGCTTTCTTT.

V is TRBV10-2 and J is TRBJ2-7, with 7 bases lining up with TRBD1. This CDR3 spans 13 amino acids. Germline lookup yields CDR1 WSHSY and CDR2 SAAADI. The junction had 7 bases not matched to a gene; V was cut back by 8 bases and J by 3 bases. The CDR3, as DNA: TGCGCCAGCCGAGAGACAGGGTACTACGAGCAGTACTTC. Residues: CASRETGYYEQYF.

The chain links TRBV4-2 to TRBJ2-5; 8 bases are a match to TRBD2. This CDR3 has 18 residues. The V and J ends lost 1 base and 4 bases, in that order; junction bases with no gene match: 14. Germline V CDR1 and CDR2: LGHNA, YNFKEQ. DNA of the CDR3: TGTGCCAGCAGCCAAGCGGCTAGCGGGCGGGCCGTAGGAGAGACCCAGTACTTC. Amino acid sequence: CASSQAASGRAVGETQYF.

In its sample, this clone was seen a few times. For the CDR3, the DNA is TGTGCCAGCACCCTTAGAGAGCGTACCGGGGAGCTGTTTTTT. It translates to CASTLRERTGELFF. The V gene is TRBV7-6, the J gene TRBJ2-2, with D uncertain. V lost 7 bases, J lost 5 bases, and 14 bases lay in between. Per the germline V gene, CDR1 is SGHVS and CDR2 is FNYEAQ. The CDR3 is made up of 14 amino acids.

The chain uses TRBV11-3 and TRBJ1-4; 8 nucleotides line up with TRBD1. The CDR3 sequence is 14 residues long. After removal of 5 bases from V and 7 bases from J, the junction contained 6 bases not matched to a gene. The germline gives CDR1 SGHNT, CDR2 YENEEA. This CDR3 is CASSRDRGSEKLFF. CDR3 bases: TGTGCCAGCAGCCGAGACAGGGGAAGTGAAAAACTGTTTTTT.

The chain recombines TRBV5-5 with TRBJ1-5; 8 nucleotides line up with TRBD1. V shed 4 bases, J shed 2 bases, and the junction held 14 bases outside the gene matches. The CDR3 spans 18 residues. In germline, CDR1 is SGHKS, CDR2 YYEKEE (reference sequence). CDR3 sequence reads: CASSPIMTGAIGNQPQHF. DNA for the CDR3: TGTGCCAGCAGCCCTATCATGACAGGGGCCATTGGCAATCAGCCCCAGCATTTT.

The chain combines TRBV18 with TRBJ2-7; D gene uncertain. From germline, CDR1 is KGHSH and CDR2 LQKENI. This CDR3 is 11 amino acids long. V gave up 2 bases and J gave up 4 bases, with 3 bases separating them. The CDR3 DNA is TGTGCCAGCTCACCAGGGTACGAGCAGTACTTC. It codes for CASSPGYEQYF. The complete variable domain, with remaining parts taken from reference TRBV18 and TRBJ2-7, reads NAGVMQNPRHLVRRRGQEARLRCSPMKGHSHVYWYRQLPEEGLKFMVYLQKENIIDESGMPKERFSAEFPKEGPSILRIQQVVRGDSAAYFCASSPGYEQYFGPGTRLTVT.

V is TRBV7-2 and J is TRBJ1-2; unclear D gene. CDR1 and CDR2 from the germline V gene are SGHTA and FQGNSA. The CDR3 is 14 amino acids. V was pared by 1 base and J by 3 bases, with 9 bases between. CDR3 sequence (DNA): TGTGCCAGCAGCTTAGGTGTTTCTGACTATGGCTACACCTTC. Translation gives CASSLGVSDYGYTF.

The V gene is TRBV6-5, the J gene TRBJ1-4, with D hard to call. V dropped 2 bases and J dropped 8 bases, with 6 bases sitting between them. The CDR3 totals 12 residues. Per germline, CDR1 MNHEY and CDR2 SVGAGI. CDR3 nucleotides: TGTGCCAGCAGTTACATAGGCGAAAAACTGTTTTTT. Its translation is CASSYIGEKLFF.

This chain connects TRBV6-6 to TRBJ2-4; D is undetermined. V dropped 6 bases and J dropped 0 bases, with 6 bases sitting between them. The germline CDR1 and CDR2 sequences are MNHNY and SVGAGI (reference sequence). CDR3 size: 13 residues. The CDR3 DNA reads as TGTGCCAGCAGGGGAATAGCCAAAAACATTCAGTACTTC. It translates to CASRGIAKNIQYF.

This chain links TRBV6-1 with TRBJ2-1; D remains unclear. There are 17 residues in the CDR3. From germline, CDR1 is MNHNS and CDR2 SASEGT. Trimming removed 0 bases from V and 0 bases from J, with 12 bases in between. The DNA of the CDR3 is TGTGCCAGCAGTGAAGCTTACGGCAGCAGCTCCTACAATGAGCAGTTCTTC. Translation: CASSEAYGSSSYNEQFF.

This clone was detected once. The V call is TRBV29-1, the J call TRBJ2-7; D call uncertain. The V and J ends lost 6 bases and 1 base respectively, with 10 bases between them. The CDR3 runs to 12 residues. The germline CDR1 and CDR2 sequences are SQVTM and ANQGSEA. CDR3 bases: TGCAGCGTGGTAGAAGGGTCCTACGAGCAGTACTTC. This encodes CSVVEGSYEQYF.

A few counts support this clone. The rearrangement links TRBV7-6 to TRBJ2-2; no clear D gene. The V and J ends lost 5 bases and 7 bases respectively, with 14 bases between them. There are 14 residues in the CDR3. Germline CDR1 reads SGHVS; CDR2 reads FNYEAQ. This chain's CDR3 is CASSRPPGNGELFF. The CDR3 region has the DNA TGTGCCAGCAGCCGACCCCCCGGAAACGGGGAGCTGTTTTTT.

The V and J genes are TRBV19 and TRBJ2-2; 9 bases align to TRBD1. Germline V gene data show CDR1 as LNHDA and CDR2 as SQIVND (reference sequence). The ends lost 4 bases at V and 7 bases at J; junction bases unmatched: 4. The CDR3 is 14 residues long. The CDR3 here is CASSTGQGVGELFF. The CDR3 DNA is TGTGCCAGTAGTACGGGACAGGGCGTCGGGGAGCTGTTTTTT.

The chain recombines TRBV29-1 with TRBJ1-4; D call uncertain. CDR3 length: 11 amino acids. The V end was cut by 4 bases, the J end by 6 bases, with 6 bases between. Germline V lookup: CDR1 SQVTM, CDR2 ANQGSEA. CDR3 DNA sequence: TGCAGCGTTGCTAGGGATGAAAAACTGTTTTTT. Translating gives CSVARDEKLFF.

The chain couples TRBV7-9 to TRBJ2-1; TRBD1 agrees at 7 bases. The CDR3 is made up of 15 amino acids. With V trimmed by 5 bases and J by 5 bases, 9 bases remained unmatched. In germline, CDR1 is SEHNR, CDR2 FQNEAQ (reference sequence). CDR3 coding DNA: TGTGCCAGCAGCCTCAGGGGACAGAGAGACAATGAGCAGTTCTTC. Translating gives CASSLRGQRDNEQFF.

The chain joins TRBV11-3 to TRBJ2-7; D gene uncertain. In germline, CDR1 is SGHNT, CDR2 YENEEA. V was clipped by 5 bases and J by 5 bases, with 16 bases between them. This CDR3 contains 14 residues. This chain's CDR3 is CASSPFDVPNEQYF. The CDR3 DNA reads TGTGCCAGCAGCCCCTTTGATGTCCCTAACGAGCAGTACTTC.